This TCR beta chain was observed in a study of blood T cell repertoires in COVID-19. There are a few counts of this clone. There are 14 residues in the CDR3. The germline V gene encodes CDR1 LNHDA and CDR2 SQIVND (reference sequence). V trimming: 5 bases; J trimming: 8 bases; junction bases outside the gene matches: 5. Only in-frame clones appear in the TCRdb table, and some are missing; sequencing was by immunoSEQ multiplex PCR. The data show 250,000 or so clones, with more than 75% seen just once and 0.9% to 1% held by the top ten. V usage is TRBV19 and J usage is TRBJ1-6; 8 bases agree with TRBD1. Sequenced input: peripheral blood. The clonotype was recovered from a woman aged 40-49 years who had recovered from COVID-19. The CDR3 sequence is CASSGGQGYSPLHF. Written as DNA, the CDR3 is TGTGCCAGTAGTGGCGGACAGGGTTATTCACCCCTCCACTTT. Drawing the rest from reference TRBV19 and TRBJ1-6, the complete variable domain is DGGITQSPKYLFRKEGQNVTLSCEQNLNHDAMYWYRQDPGQGLRLIYYSQIVNDFQKGDIAEGYSVSREKKESFPLTVTSAQKNPTAFYLCASSGGQGYSPLHFGNGTRLTVT.